A single TCR beta chain is shown here with its context. Its antigen is not known. Germline lookup yields CDR1 WNHNN and CDR2 SYGVQD (reference sequence). CDR3 length equals 13 residues. Trimming removed 6 bases from V and 6 bases from J, with 12 bases in between. The assay was immunoSEQ multiplex PCR, and TCRdb's table has in-frame clones only and misses some. Among roughly 98,000 clones listed, 87% were seen once. The data are from a study of cytomegalovirus exposure and HLA in healthy donors. General study results and limits: In vitro data verified a few CMV-associated chains as specific for CMV antigens.

The origin of this receptor is a woman aged 30 to 39 in good health and CMV-seronegative. Material for sequencing was PBMCs. The V and J genes are TRBV10-1 and TRBJ2-1, with D perhaps TRBD2 (6 bases). For the CDR3, the DNA is TGCGCCAGCAGCGCCGGGGGAGGCAATGAGCAGTTCTTC. Protein: CASSAGGGNEQFF.